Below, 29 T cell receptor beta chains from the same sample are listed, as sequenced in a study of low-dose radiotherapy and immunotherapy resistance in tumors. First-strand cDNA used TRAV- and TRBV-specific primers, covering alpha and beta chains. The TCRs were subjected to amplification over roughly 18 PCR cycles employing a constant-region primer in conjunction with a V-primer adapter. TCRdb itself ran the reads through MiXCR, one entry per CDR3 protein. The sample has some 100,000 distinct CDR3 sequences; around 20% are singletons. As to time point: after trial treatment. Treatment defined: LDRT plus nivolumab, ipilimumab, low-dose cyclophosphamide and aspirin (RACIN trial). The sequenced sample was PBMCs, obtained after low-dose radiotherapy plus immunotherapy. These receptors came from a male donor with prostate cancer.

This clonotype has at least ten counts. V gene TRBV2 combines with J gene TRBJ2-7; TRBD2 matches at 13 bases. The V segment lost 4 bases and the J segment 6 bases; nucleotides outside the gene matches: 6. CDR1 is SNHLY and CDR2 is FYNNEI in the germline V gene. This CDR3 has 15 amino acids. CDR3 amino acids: CASSGLAGGAGEQYF. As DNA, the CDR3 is TGTGCCAGCAGTGGACTAGCGGGGGGAGCAGGCGAGCAGTACTTC.

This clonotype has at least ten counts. Written as DNA, the CDR3 is TGTGCCAGCAGTGACCTAGCGGGAGATGCCACAGATACGCAGTATTTT. Its translation is CASSDLAGDATDTQYF. The chain recombines TRBV2 with TRBJ2-3; 10 nucleotides match TRBD2. This CDR3 is built from 16 residues. V was pared by 3 bases and J by 2 bases, with 5 bases of the junction left unmatched. Germline assignment: CDR1 SNHLY and CDR2 FYNNEI.

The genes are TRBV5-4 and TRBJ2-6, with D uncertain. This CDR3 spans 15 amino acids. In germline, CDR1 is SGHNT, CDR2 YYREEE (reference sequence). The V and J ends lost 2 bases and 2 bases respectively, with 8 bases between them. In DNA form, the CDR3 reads TGTGCCAGCAGCTTCGATCTCGCTGGGGCCAACGTCCTGACTTTC. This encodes CASSFDLAGANVLTF.

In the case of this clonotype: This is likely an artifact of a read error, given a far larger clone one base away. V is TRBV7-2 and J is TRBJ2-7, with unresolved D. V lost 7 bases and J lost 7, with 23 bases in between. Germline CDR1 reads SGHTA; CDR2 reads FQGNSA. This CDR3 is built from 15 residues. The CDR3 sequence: CASTRHPNGYNEQYF. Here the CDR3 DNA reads TGTGCCAGCACCCGACACCCTAACGGCTACAATGAGCAGTACTTC.

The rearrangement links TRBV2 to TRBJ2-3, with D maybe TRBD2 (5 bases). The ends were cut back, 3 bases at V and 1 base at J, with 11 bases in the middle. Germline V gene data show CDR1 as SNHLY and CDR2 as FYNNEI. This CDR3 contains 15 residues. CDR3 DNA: TGTGCCAGCAGTGACAGGAGGAGAGGCACAGATACGCAGTATTTT. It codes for CASSDRRRGTDTQYF. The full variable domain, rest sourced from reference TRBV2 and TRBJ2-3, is EPEVTQTPSHQVTQMGQEVILRCVPISNHLYFYWYRQILGQKVEFLVSFYNNEISEKSEIFDDQFSVERPDGSNFTLKIRSTKLEDSAMYFCASSDRRRGTDTQYFGPGTRLTVL.

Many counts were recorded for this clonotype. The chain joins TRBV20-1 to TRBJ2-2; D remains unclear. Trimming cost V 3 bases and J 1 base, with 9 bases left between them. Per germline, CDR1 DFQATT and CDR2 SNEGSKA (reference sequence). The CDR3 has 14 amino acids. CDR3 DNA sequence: TGCAGTGCTAGTACTCCGTGGAACACCGGGGAGCTGTTTTTT. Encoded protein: CSASTPWNTGELFF.

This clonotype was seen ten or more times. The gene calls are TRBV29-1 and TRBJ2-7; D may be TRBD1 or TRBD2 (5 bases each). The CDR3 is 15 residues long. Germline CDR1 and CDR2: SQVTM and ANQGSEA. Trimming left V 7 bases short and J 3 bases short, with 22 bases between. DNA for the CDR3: TGCAGCGCAATACTCGGGGCTAAAGAGATCTACGAGCAGTACTTC. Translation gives CSAILGAKEIYEQYF.

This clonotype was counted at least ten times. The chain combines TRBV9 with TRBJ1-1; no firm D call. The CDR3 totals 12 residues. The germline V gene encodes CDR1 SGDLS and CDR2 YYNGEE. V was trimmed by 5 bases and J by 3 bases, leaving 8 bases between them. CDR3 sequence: CASSPGDTEAFF. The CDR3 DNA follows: TGTGCCAGCAGTCCTGGGGACACTGAAGCTTTCTTT.

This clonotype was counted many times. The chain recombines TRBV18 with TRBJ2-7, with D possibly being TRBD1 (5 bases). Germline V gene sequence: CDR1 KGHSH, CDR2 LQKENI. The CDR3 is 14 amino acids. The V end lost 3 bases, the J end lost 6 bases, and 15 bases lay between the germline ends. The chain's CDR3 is CASSPNQGRGEQYF. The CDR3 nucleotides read TGTGCCAGCTCACCTAATCAGGGTAGAGGCGAGCAGTACTTC.

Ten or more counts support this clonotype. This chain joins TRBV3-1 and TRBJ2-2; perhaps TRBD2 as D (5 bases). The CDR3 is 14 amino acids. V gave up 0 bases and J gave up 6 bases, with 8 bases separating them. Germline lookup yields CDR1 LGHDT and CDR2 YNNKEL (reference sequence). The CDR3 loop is CASSQDLAAGELFF. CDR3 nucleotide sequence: TGTGCCAGCAGCCAAGACCTAGCCGCCGGGGAGCTGTTTTTT.

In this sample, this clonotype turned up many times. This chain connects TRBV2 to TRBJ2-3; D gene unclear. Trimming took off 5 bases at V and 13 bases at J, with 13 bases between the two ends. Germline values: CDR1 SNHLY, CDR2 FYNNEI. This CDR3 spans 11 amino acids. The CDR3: CASSIQEMKYF. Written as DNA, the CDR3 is TGTGCCAGCAGTATCCAAGAAATGAAGTATTTT. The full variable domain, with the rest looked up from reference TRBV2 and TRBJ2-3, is EPEVTQTPSHQVTQMGQEVILRCVPISNHLYFYWYRQILGQKVEFLVSFYNNEISEKSEIFDDQFSVERPDGSNFTLKIRSTKLEDSAMYFCASSIQEMKYFGPGTRLTVL.

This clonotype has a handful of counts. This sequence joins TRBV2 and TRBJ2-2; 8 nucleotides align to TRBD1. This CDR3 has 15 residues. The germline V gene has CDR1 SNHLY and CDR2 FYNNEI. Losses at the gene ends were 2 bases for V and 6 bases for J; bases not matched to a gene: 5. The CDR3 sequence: CASSEQGAAAGELFF. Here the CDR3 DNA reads TGTGCCAGCAGTGAACAGGGGGCGGCAGCCGGGGAGCTGTTTTTT.

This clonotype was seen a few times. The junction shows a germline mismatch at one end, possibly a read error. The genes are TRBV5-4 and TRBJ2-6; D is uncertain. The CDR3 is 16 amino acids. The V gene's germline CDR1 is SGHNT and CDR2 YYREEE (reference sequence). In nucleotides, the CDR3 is TGTGCCAGCAGCCTGTCGGACCAATCTGAGGCCAACGTCCTGACTTTC. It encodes CASSLSDQSEANVLTF.

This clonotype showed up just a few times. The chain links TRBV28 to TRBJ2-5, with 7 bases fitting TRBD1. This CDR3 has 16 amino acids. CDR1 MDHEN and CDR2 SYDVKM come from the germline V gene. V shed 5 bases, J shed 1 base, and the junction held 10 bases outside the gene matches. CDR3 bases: TGTGCCAGCAGTCCCTACGACCGGGACAGCCAAGAGACCCAGTACTTC. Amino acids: CASSPYDRDSQETQYF.

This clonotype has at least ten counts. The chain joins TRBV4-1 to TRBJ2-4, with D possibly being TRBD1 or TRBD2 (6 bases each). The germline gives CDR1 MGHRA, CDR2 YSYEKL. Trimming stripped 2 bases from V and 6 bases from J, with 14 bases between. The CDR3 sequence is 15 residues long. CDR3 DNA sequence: TGCGCCAGCAGCCAACGAGGACAGCGGGTAAACATTCAGTACTTC. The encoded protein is CASSQRGQRVNIQYF.

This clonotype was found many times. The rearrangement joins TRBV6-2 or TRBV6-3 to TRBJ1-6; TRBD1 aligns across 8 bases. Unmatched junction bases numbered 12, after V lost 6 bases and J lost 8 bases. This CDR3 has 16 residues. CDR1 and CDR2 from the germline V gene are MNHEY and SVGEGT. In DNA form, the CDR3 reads TGTGCCAGCAGCCCCGGGACAGGCAGTTGGGATTCACCCCTCCACTTT. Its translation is CASSPGTGSWDSPLHF.

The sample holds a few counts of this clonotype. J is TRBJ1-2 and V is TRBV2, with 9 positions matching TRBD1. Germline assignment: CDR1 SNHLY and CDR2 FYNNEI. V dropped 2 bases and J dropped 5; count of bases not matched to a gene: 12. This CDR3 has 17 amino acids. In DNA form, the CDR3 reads TGTGCCAGCAGTGAACTCCTCCGGACAGGGGAGGGATATGGCTACACCTTC. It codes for CASSELLRTGEGYGYTF.

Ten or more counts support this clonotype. The CDR3, as DNA: TGCGCCAGCAGCCAAGACGACTATGACACCGGGGAGCTGTTTTTT. Amino acid sequence: CASSQDDYDTGELFF. The V call is TRBV4-1, the J call TRBJ2-2, with D maybe TRBD2 (5 bases). There are 15 residues in the CDR3. V was trimmed by 0 bases and J by 3 bases, leaving 8 bases between them. Germline values: CDR1 MGHRA, CDR2 YSYEKL.

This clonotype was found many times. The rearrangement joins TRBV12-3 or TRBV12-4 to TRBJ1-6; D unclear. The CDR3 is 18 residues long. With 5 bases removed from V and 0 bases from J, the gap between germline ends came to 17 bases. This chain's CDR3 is CASSGDKESSSYNSPLHF. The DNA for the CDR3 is TGTGCCAGCAGTGGGGATAAAGAGTCAAGCTCCTATAATTCACCCCTCCACTTT.

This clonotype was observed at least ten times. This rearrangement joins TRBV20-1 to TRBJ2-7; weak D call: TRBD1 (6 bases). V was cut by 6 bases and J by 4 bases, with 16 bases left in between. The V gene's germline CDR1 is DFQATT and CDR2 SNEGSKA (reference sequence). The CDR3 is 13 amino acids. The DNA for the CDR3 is TGCAGTGCATCATCTGGACAGCATTACGAGCAGTACTTC. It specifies CSASSGQHYEQYF.

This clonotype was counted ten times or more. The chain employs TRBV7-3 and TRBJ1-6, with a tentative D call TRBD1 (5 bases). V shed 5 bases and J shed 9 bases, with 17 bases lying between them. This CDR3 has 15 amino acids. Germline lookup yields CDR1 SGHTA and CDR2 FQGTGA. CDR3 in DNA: TGTGCCAGCAGCGTAAGGGGCCAGGGAGTTTCACCCCTCCACTTT. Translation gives CASSVRGQGVSPLHF.

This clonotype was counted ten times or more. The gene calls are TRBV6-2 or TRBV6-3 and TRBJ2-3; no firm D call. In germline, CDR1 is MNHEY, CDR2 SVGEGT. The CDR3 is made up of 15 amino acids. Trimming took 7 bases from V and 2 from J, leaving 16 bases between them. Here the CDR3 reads CASTSGLADTDTQYF. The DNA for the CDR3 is TGTGCCAGCACCTCCGGGTTAGCTGACACAGATACGCAGTATTTT.

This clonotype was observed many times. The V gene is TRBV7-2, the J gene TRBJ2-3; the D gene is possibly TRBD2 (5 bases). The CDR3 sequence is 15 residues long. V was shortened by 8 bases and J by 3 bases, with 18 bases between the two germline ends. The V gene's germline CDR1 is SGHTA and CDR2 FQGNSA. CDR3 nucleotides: TGTGCCAGCCTAAAAGAAAATGGAGGTACAGATACGCAGTATTTT. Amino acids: CASLKENGGTDTQYF.

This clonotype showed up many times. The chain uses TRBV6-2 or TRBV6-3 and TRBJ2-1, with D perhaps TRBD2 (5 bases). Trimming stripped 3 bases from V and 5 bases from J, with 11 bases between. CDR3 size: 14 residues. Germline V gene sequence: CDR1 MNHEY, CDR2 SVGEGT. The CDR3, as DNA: TGTGCCAGCAGTTATTGGAGGAGGCACAATGAGCAGTTCTTC. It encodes CASSYWRRHNEQFF.

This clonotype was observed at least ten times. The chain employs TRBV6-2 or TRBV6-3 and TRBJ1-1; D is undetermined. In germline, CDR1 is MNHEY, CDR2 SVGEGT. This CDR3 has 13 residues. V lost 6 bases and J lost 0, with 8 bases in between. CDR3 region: CASSRPMNTEAFF. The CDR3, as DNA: TGTGCCAGCAGCCGACCCATGAACACTGAAGCTTTCTTT.

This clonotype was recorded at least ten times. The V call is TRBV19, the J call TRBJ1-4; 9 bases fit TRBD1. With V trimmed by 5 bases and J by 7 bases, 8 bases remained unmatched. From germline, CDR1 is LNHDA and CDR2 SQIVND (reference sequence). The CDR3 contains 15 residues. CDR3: CASSPRTGEGEKLFF. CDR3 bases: TGTGCCAGTAGTCCTCGGACAGGGGAGGGTGAAAAACTGTTTTTT.

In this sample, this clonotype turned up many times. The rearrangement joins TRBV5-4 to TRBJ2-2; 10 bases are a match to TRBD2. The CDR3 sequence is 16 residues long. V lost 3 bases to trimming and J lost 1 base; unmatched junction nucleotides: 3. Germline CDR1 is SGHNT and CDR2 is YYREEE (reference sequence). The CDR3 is CASSYLAGVNTGELFF. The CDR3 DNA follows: TGTGCCAGCAGCTATCTAGCGGGGGTGAACACCGGGGAGCTGTTTTTT.

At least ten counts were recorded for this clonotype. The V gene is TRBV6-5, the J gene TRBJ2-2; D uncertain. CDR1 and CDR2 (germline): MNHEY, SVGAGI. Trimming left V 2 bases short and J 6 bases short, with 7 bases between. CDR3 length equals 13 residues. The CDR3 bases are TGTGCCAGCAGTTACGTCGGGTCCGGGGAGCTGTTTTTT. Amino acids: CASSYVGSGELFF.

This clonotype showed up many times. This CDR3 is CSAVHPLGRTDTQYF. CDR3 nucleotide sequence: TGCAGTGCTGTACACCCACTGGGCAGAACAGATACGCAGTATTTT. The rearrangement joins TRBV20-1 to TRBJ2-3; D is unclear. Per germline, CDR1 DFQATT and CDR2 SNEGSKA (reference sequence). The V end lost 5 bases, the J end lost 3 bases, and 18 bases lay between the germline ends. There are 15 residues in the CDR3.